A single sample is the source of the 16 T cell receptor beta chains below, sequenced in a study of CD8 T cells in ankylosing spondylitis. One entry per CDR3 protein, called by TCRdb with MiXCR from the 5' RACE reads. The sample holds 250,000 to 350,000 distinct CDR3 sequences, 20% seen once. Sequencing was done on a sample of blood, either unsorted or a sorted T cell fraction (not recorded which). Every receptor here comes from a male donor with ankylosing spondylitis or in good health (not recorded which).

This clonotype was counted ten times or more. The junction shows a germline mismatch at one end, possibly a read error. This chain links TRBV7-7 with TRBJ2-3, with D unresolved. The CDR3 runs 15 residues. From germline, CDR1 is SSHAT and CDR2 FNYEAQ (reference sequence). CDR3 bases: TGTGCTAGCAGCTTATCTAGTGTGGGCACAGATACGCAGTATTTT. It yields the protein CASSLSSVGTDTQYF.

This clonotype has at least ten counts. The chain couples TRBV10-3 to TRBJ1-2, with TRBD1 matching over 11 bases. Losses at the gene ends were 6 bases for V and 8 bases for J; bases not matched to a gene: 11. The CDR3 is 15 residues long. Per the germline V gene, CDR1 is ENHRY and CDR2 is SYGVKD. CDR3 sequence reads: CAIRNPPGTGGGYTF. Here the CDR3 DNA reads TGTGCCATCAGGAACCCCCCGGGGACAGGGGGAGGCTACACCTTC.

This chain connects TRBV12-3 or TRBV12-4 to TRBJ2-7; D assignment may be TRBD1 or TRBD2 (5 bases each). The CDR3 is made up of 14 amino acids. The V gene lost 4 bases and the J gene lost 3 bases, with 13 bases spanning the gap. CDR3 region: CASSSRDVGYEQYV. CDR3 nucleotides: TGTGCCAGCAGTTCTCGGGACGTAGGCTACGAGCAGTACGTC.

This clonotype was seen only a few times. The DNA for the CDR3 is TGTGCCAGCAGCCAAGATCTTAAAGGGTACCAAGAGACCCAGTACTTC. This codes for CASSQDLKGYQETQYF. V and J are TRBV14 and TRBJ2-5; D is unresolved. CDR1 SGHDN and CDR2 FVKESK come from the germline V gene. The V end lost 0 bases, the J end lost 0 bases, and 11 bases lay between the germline ends. The CDR3 is made up of 16 amino acids.

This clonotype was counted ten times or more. This chain's CDR3 is CSVDSPRSGEQFF. The CDR3 nucleotides are TGCAGCGTTGATTCTCCACGGTCCGGGGAGCAGTTCTTC. The chain links TRBV29-1 to TRBJ2-1; D remains ambiguous. Germline-derived CDR1 and CDR2 are SQVTM and ANQGSEA. The V gene lost 3 bases and the J gene lost 10 bases, with 16 bases spanning the gap. The CDR3 runs 13 residues.

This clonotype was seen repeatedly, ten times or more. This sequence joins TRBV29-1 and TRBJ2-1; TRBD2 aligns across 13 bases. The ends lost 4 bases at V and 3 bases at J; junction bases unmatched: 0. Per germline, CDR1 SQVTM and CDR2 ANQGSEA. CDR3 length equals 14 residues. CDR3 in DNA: TGCAGCGTTGGGACTAGCGGGGGCTACAATGAGCAGTTCTTC. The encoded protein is CSVGTSGGYNEQFF.

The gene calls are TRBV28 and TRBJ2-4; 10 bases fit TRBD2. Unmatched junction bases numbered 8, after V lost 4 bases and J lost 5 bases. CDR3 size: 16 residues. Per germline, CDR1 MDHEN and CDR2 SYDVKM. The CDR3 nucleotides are TGTGCCAGCAGTTCCAGCGGGGGGGAGACACAAAACATTCAGTACTTC. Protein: CASSSSGGETQNIQYF.

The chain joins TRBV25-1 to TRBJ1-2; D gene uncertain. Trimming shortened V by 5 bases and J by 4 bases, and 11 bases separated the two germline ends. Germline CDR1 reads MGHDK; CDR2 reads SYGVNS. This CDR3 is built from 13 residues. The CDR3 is CASSSERFYGYTF. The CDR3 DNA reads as TGTGCCAGCAGTTCTGAACGTTTCTATGGCTACACCTTC.

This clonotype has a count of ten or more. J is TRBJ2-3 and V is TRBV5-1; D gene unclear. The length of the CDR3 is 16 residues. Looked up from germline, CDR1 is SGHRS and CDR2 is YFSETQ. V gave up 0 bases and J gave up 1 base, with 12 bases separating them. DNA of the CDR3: TGCGCCAGCAGCTTGGTAGGAGTCTTAGGCACAGATACGCAGTATTTT. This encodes CASSLVGVLGTDTQYF.

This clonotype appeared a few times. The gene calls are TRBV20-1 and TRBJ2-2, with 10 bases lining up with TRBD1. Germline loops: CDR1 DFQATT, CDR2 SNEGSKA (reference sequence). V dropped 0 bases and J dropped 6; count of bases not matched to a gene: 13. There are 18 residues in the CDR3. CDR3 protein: CSARDWGTGVYTPGELFF. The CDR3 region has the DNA TGCAGTGCTAGAGATTGGGGGACAGGGGTTTACACCCCCGGGGAGCTGTTTTTT.

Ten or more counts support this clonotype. CDR3: CASLGRKNTEAFF. The CDR3 coding sequence is TGTGCCTCCTTGGGGCGGAAGAACACTGAAGCTTTCTTT. This chain connects TRBV6-1 to TRBJ1-1, with a weak D call TRBD1 (5 bases). The CDR3 sequence is 13 residues long. V gave up 11 bases and J gave up 1 base, with 14 bases separating them. CDR1 MNHNS and CDR2 SASEGT come from the germline V gene.

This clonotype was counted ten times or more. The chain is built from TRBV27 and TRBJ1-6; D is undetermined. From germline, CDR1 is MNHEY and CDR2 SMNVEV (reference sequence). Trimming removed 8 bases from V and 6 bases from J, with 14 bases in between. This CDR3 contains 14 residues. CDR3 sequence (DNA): TGTGCCAGCTGGGAGCGGGAGGGTAATTCACCCCTCCACTTT. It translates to CASWEREGNSPLHF.

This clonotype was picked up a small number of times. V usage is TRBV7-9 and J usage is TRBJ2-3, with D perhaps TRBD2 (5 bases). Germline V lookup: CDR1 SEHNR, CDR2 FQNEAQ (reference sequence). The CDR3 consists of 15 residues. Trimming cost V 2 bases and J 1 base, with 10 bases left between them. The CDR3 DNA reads TGTGCCAGCAGCTTACCACGGGGTGGCACAGATACGCAGTATTTT. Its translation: CASSLPRGGTDTQYF.

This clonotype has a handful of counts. The CDR3 region is CASSLRGEETQYF. In DNA form, the CDR3 reads TGTGCCAGCAGTCTAAGGGGGGAAGAGACCCAGTACTTC. The rearrangement links TRBV12-3 or TRBV12-4 to TRBJ2-5; D tentatively fits TRBD1 or TRBD2 (6 bases each). The CDR3 runs 13 residues. V lost 5 bases, J lost 3 bases, and 10 bases lay in between.

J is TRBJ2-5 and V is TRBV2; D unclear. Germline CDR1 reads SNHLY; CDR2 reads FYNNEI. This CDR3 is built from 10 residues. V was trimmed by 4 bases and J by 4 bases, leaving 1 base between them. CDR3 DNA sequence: TGTGCCAGCAGTGTAGAGACCCAGTACTTC. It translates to CASSVETQYF.

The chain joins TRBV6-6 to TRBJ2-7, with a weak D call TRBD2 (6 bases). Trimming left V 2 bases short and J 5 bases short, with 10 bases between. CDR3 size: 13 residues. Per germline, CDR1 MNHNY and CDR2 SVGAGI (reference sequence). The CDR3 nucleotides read TGTGCCAGCAGTTACACGGGGGTGGACGAGCAGTACGTC. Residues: CASSYTGVDEQYV.